This T cell receptor beta chain was identified in a study of T cell responses to AZD1222 COVID-19 vaccine. Study-level results: Variant regions that are unmutated are reportedly the target of nearly half of spike-specific TCRs.

V was cut by 4 bases and J by 4 bases, with 10 bases left in between. Germline CDR1 is KGHSH and CDR2 is LQKENI. The CDR3 is 13 residues long. Here immunoSEQ multiplex PCR was the method, and the copy in TCRdb shows in-frame clones only, minus some. The sample lists 84,000 or so clones, approximately 88% occurring once. Remarks on this clone: Its antigen is not known.

Sequencing was performed on peripheral blood, taken on day 0 of AZD1222 vaccination. V and J are TRBV18 and TRBJ1-2, with D unclear. This TCR was recovered from an adult in good health. CDR3 coding DNA: TGTGCCAGCTCACGGACGGCTAGCTATGGCTACACCTTC. Amino acid sequence: CASSRTASYGYTF.